This T cell receptor beta chain was sequenced for a study of blood T cell repertoires in COVID-19. Study in general: COVID-19 samples collected from the United States, Italy and Spain covered acute and convalescent phases. Nucleic acid was either cDNA or gDNA, and it came from T cells, B-cell-depleted T cells, or PBMCs.

In the original workflow: It was from reference gene primer amplification that nucleated cell counts were estimated. Sequencing used immunoSEQ multiplex PCR; TCRdb keeps in-frame clones, though not all of them. The DNA gave D and trimming, while V, J and clone size come from that table. In the table there are 95,000 to 120,000 clones, less than 75% of which are singletons. Germline CDR1 reads SEHNR; CDR2 reads FQNEAQ (reference sequence). CDR3 length equals 14 residues. V shed 0 bases and J shed 4 bases, with 9 bases lying between them. What was sequenced was peripheral blood. The sequence was collected from a middle-aged woman with acute or convalescent COVID-19. The genes are TRBV7-9 and TRBJ1-2; the D is unclear. CDR3 sequence (DNA): TGTGCCAGCAGCTTAGCAACGCAGATCTATGGCTACACCTTC. It yields the protein CASSLATQIYGYTF.